This TCR beta chain is from a study of CD8+ T cells in alopecia areata. Findings of the study overall: Unlike in mice, where it was clearer, TCR sharing across patients was less clear, possibly HLA-related.

RNA extraction was followed by reverse transcription into cDNA, which acted as the sequencing template. TCRdb's copy holds only in-frame clones and misses some; the assay was immunoSEQ multiplex PCR. The sample carries about 130,000 clones, 45% to 50% recorded once. Cell sorting on a FACSAria was used to separate CD4+ and CD8+ T cells from the PBMCs. As concerns this clone: Its antigen is as yet unknown.

CDR1 SEHNR and CDR2 FQNEAQ come from the germline V gene (reference sequence). V was shortened by 5 bases and J by 6 bases, with 12 bases between the two germline ends. The CDR3 sequence is 13 residues long. Sequencing was performed on CD8+ T cells sorted from blood, taken at week 0. This receptor was taken from a human donor with alopecia areata. The rearrangement links TRBV7-9 to TRBJ2-3; D is ambiguous. The CDR3 sequence: CASSPALPDTQYF. In nucleotides, the CDR3 is TGTGCCAGCAGCCCGGCCCTCCCCGATACGCAGTATTTT.